These 18 T cell receptor beta chains came from one sample sequenced in a study of blood T cell repertoires in COVID-19. Generated by immunoSEQ multiplex PCR, the TCRdb table keeps only in-frame clones and is missing some. Of roughly 330,000 clones listed, roughly nine tenths are singletons. Specimen: peripheral blood. These receptors all come from a man younger than 30 who had recovered from COVID-19.

This chain uses TRBV28 with TRBJ2-7, with 13 bases fitting TRBD2. Germline assignment: CDR1 MDHEN and CDR2 SYDVKM. V lost 2 bases and J lost 3; bases outside the gene matches: 10. This CDR3 has 18 amino acids. The CDR3: CASSLGTSGIDTGYEQYF. For the CDR3, the DNA is TGTGCCAGCAGTTTAGGGACTAGCGGGATCGACACAGGCTACGAGCAGTACTTC. Combining the CDR3 with reference TRBV28 and TRBJ2-7 gives the whole variable domain DVKVTQSSRYLVKRTGEKVFLECVQDMDHENMFWYRQDPGLGLRLIYFSYDVKMKEKGDIPEGYSVSREKKERFSLILESASTNQTSMYLCASSLGTSGIDTGYEQYFGPGTRLTVT.

The CDR3 protein is CASRHTIGGVTDTQYF. The DNA of the CDR3 is TGTGCCAGCAGACACACCATAGGGGGAGTCACAGATACGCAGTATTTT. The J gene is TRBJ2-3, the V gene TRBV6-6, with D possibly TRBD1 on 6 matching bases. Germline loops: CDR1 MNHNY, CDR2 SVGAGI (reference sequence). The length of the CDR3 is 16 residues. Between the trimmed V and J ends, which lost 6 bases and 2 bases, there was a span of 18 bases.

The chain combines TRBV25-1 with TRBJ2-1, with 9 bases lining up with TRBD1. The CDR3 has 15 residues. Germline assignment: CDR1 MGHDK and CDR2 SYGVNS. Trimming at V came to 6 bases and at J to 0 bases, leaving 3 bases not matched to a gene. Here the CDR3 reads CASSVTGGSYNEQFF. CDR3 bases: TGTGCCAGCAGCGTGACAGGGGGCTCCTACAATGAGCAGTTCTTC.

The chain joins TRBV29-1 to TRBJ2-7; the D gene is possibly TRBD2 (6 bases). Germline lookup yields CDR1 SQVTM and CDR2 ANQGSEA. Trimming pared 4 bases from V and 2 bases from J, leaving 15 bases between. The CDR3 totals 14 residues. In DNA, the CDR3 is TGCAGCGTTGGGGGGTCTAGCGTAACCTACGAGCAGTACTTC. This codes for CSVGGSSVTYEQYF.

The CDR3 here is CASSWDRGQETQYF. In DNA form, the CDR3 reads TGTGCCAGCAGTTGGGACAGGGGGCAAGAGACCCAGTACTTC. This chain connects TRBV6-5 to TRBJ2-5; TRBD1 aligns across 11 bases. This CDR3 has 14 residues. Germline V gene lookup returns CDR1 MNHEY and CDR2 SVGAGI. With 4 bases clipped from V and 2 bases from J, the junction kept 0 bases outside the gene matches.

The chain combines TRBV7-2 with TRBJ2-2, with D unresolved. Deletions cut 0 bases from V and 7 bases from J, with 6 bases between. The CDR3 has 13 amino acids. Germline lookup yields CDR1 SGHTA and CDR2 FQGNSA. DNA for the CDR3: TGTGCCAGCAGCTTAGCGAGTGACGGGGAGCTGTTTTTT. It codes for CASSLASDGELFF.

V and J are TRBV25-1 and TRBJ2-3; perhaps TRBD2 as D (6 bases). CDR3 length equals 15 residues. The V gene lost 2 bases and the J gene lost 0 bases, with 9 bases spanning the gap. The germline V gene has CDR1 MGHDK and CDR2 SYGVNS. CDR3 sequence (DNA): TGTGCCAGCAGTGAACCCGGGAGCAGCACAGATACGCAGTATTTT. Translating gives CASSEPGSSTDTQYF.

This clone was recorded once. The chain employs TRBV3-1 (or the pseudogene TRBV3-2) and TRBJ1-2, with a possible D match to TRBD1 (6 bases). Germline V gene data show CDR1 as LGHDT and CDR2 as YNNKEL (reference sequence). Trimming left V 4 bases short and J 5 bases short, with 17 bases between. This CDR3 spans 15 amino acids. The DNA for the CDR3 is TGTGCCAGCAGCCCACCCTCAGGGGTCCCATATGGCTACACCTTC. Protein sequence: CASSPPSGVPYGYTF.

Only a few counts were recorded for this clone. The chain recombines TRBV9 with TRBJ1-6; D gene unclear. Trimming stripped 4 bases from V and 0 bases from J, with 17 bases between. From germline, CDR1 is SGDLS and CDR2 YYNGEE. The CDR3 is 18 amino acids. The CDR3 protein is CASSSSGVISSYNSPLHF. The CDR3 region has the DNA TGTGCCAGCAGCTCCTCCGGGGTAATCAGCTCCTATAATTCACCCCTCCACTTT.

The V gene is TRBV25-1, the J gene TRBJ2-7; 8 bases line up with TRBD1. CDR1 and CDR2 from the germline V gene are MGHDK and SYGVNS. This CDR3 has 13 residues. V was clipped by 4 bases and J by 5 bases; unmatched bases: 4. The DNA for the CDR3 is TGTGCCAGCAGTGGGCCAGGGGGCCACGAGCAGTACTTC. Residues: CASSGPGGHEQYF.

The chain recombines TRBV4-1 with TRBJ2-1; D unclear. This CDR3 is 15 amino acids long. V was pared by 4 bases and J by 5 bases, with 15 bases between. Germline V CDR1 and CDR2: MGHRA, YSYEKL. CDR3 DNA: TGCGCCAGCAGCCCCCGATCACTAACAAACAATGAGCAGTTCTTC. It is translated as CASSPRSLTNNEQFF.

V and J are TRBV11-2 and TRBJ1-1; possibly TRBD1 for D (5 bases). This CDR3 region has 14 residues. Looked up from germline, CDR1 is SGHAT and CDR2 is FQNNGV. The V gene lost 0 bases and the J gene lost 7 bases, with 12 bases spanning the gap. CDR3 residues: CASSLDARAGEAFF. DNA of the CDR3: TGTGCCAGCAGCTTAGATGCCAGGGCAGGTGAAGCTTTCTTT.

This clone was detected a few times. The chain carries TRBV27 and TRBJ2-7, with 8 bases that match TRBD1. The CDR3 is made up of 15 amino acids. The germline V gene has CDR1 MNHEY and CDR2 SMNVEV (reference sequence). With V trimmed by 4 bases and J by 3 bases, 8 bases remained unmatched. CDR3 sequence reads: CASSSRRQGIYEQYF. CDR3 nucleotides: TGTGCCAGCAGTTCGCGTCGACAGGGGATCTACGAGCAGTACTTC.

The chain employs TRBV7-2 and TRBJ1-4; D call uncertain. Trimming shortened V by 5 bases and J by 8 bases, and 15 bases separated the two germline ends. The CDR3 covers 14 residues. CDR1 SGHTA and CDR2 FQGNSA come from the germline V gene. The CDR3 is CASSPDTNEEKLFF. The CDR3 nucleotides are TGTGCCAGCAGCCCCGACACAAATGAGGAAAAACTGTTTTTT.

The rearrangement links TRBV12-3 or TRBV12-4 to TRBJ2-6; D may be TRBD1 (5 bases). This CDR3 contains 13 residues. The V gene lost 10 bases and the J gene lost 5 bases, with 12 bases spanning the gap. CDR3 coding DNA: TGTGCCACCGATGACAGTAGGGCCAACGTCCTGACTTTC. Translating gives CATDDSRANVLTF.

This chain connects TRBV6-5 to TRBJ1-1, with 7 positions matching TRBD1. The germline V gene has CDR1 MNHEY and CDR2 SVGAGI. This CDR3 has 10 amino acids. The V and J ends lost 6 bases and 10 bases, in that order; junction bases with no gene match: 2. The CDR3 is CASRAGGAFF. DNA of the CDR3: TGTGCCAGCAGGGCAGGGGGAGCTTTCTTT.

This chain joins TRBV6-6 and TRBJ2-7, with 16 bases fitting TRBD2. Germline V gene lookup returns CDR1 MNHNY and CDR2 SVGAGI (reference sequence). This CDR3 comprises 19 residues. The J segment lost 4 bases and the V segment lost 5 bases, leaving 14 bases of the junction unmatched. CDR3 DNA sequence: TGTGCCAGCAGTCTCACACCGGGACTAGCGGGGGGGCCTCTGTACGAGCAGTACTTC. This codes for CASSLTPGLAGGPLYEQYF.

The chain couples TRBV4-2 to TRBJ1-2; 8 bases line up with TRBD1. The CDR3 is made up of 18 amino acids. Trimming took 1 base from V and 8 from J; bases not matched to a gene: 18. CDR1 and CDR2 (germline): LGHNA, YNFKEQ. Here the CDR3 DNA reads TGTGCCAGCAGCCAAGGGTTGGATTCAGGGGGCGCCTCGGGAGGCTACACCTTC. Translated, it gives CASSQGLDSGGASGGYTF.